This entry features one T cell receptor (beta chain) sequence. Authors' methods: From reference gene primer amplification, estimates of nucleated cell counts were derived. Repertoires were generated with immunoSEQ multiplex PCR, while TCRdb's copy carries only in-frame clones and drops some. V, J and clone size are those of that table, while D and trimming were read from the DNA. The sample has a few hundred thousand clones, 82% seen once. This entry belongs to a study of blood T cell repertoires in COVID-19. Overall study: The samples span acute and convalescent COVID-19 from the United States, Italy and Spain. Sources were T cells, B-cell-depleted T cells, or PBMCs; the material itself was cDNA or gDNA.

The sequenced sample was peripheral blood. The sequence derives from a woman aged 18-30 years with acute or convalescent COVID-19.

The CDR3 DNA follows: TGTGCCAGCAGCCTGCTCACAAGTAGCACAGATACGCAGTATTTT. This gives the protein CASSLLTSSTDTQYF. The rearrangement joins TRBV7-9 to TRBJ2-3; D ambiguous. Germline CDR1 is SEHNR and CDR2 is FQNEAQ (reference sequence). Trimming stripped 5 bases from V and 0 bases from J, with 12 bases between. This CDR3 spans 15 amino acids.